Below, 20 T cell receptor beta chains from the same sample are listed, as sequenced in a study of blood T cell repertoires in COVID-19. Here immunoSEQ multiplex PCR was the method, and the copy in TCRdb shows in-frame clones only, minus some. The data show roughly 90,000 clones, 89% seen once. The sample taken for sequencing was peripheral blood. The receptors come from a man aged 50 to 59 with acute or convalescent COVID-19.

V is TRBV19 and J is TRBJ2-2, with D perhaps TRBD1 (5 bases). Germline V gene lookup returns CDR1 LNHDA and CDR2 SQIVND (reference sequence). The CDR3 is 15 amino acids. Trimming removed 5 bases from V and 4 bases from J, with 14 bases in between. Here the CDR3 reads CASSPQDSRTGELFF. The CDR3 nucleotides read TGTGCCAGTAGTCCTCAAGACAGTCGCACCGGGGAGCTGTTTTTT.

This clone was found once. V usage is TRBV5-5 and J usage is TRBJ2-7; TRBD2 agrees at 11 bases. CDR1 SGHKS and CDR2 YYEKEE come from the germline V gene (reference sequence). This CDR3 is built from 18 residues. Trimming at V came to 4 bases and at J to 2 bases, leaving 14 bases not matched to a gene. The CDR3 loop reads CASSLAGSGRAYAYEQYF. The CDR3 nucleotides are TGTGCCAGCAGCCTGGCAGGTAGCGGGAGGGCGTATGCCTACGAGCAGTACTTC.

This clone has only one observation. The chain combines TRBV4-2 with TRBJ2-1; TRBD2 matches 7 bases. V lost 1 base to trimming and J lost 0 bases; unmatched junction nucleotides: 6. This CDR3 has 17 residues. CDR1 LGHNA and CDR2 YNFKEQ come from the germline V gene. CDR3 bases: TGTGCCAGCAGCCAAGTGGAGCGGGATAGCTCCTACAATGAGCAGTTCTTC. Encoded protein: CASSQVERDSSYNEQFF.

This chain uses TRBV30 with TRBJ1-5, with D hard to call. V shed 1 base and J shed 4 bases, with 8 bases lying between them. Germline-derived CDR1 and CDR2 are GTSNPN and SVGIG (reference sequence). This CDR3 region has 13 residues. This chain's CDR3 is CAWSAQENQPQHF. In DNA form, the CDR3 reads TGTGCCTGGAGTGCCCAGGAAAATCAGCCCCAGCATTTT. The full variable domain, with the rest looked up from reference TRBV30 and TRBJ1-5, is SQTIHQWPATLVQPVGSPLSLECTVEGTSNPNLYWYRQAAGRGLQLLFYSVGIGQISSEVPQNLSASRPQDRQFILSSKKLLLSDSGFYLCAWSAQENQPQHFGDGTRLSIL.

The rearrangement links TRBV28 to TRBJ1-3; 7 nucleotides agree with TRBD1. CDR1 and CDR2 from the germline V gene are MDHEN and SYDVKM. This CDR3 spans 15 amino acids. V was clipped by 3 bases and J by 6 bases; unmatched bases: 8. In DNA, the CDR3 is TGTGCCAGCAGTTTTAGGGGGCAGGGGAAAAACACCATATATTTT. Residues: CASSFRGQGKNTIYF.

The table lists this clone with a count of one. The CDR3 DNA reads as TGCGCCAGCAGCTTGATGACAGGGGGCTCGAACACTGAAGCTTTCTTT. Translation: CASSLMTGGSNTEAFF. The chain recombines TRBV5-1 with TRBJ1-1, with 10 bases matching TRBD1. The CDR3 loop spans 16 amino acids. V gave up 1 base and J gave up 1 base; unmatched junction bases: 4. The germline CDR1 and CDR2 sequences are SGHRS and YFSETQ.

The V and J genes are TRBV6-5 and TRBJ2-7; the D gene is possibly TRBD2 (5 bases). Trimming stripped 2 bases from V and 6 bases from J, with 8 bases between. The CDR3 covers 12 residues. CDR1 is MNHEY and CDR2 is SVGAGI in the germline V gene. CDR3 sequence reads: CASSYEGAEQYF. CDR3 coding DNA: TGTGCCAGCAGTTACGAGGGCGCCGAGCAGTACTTC.

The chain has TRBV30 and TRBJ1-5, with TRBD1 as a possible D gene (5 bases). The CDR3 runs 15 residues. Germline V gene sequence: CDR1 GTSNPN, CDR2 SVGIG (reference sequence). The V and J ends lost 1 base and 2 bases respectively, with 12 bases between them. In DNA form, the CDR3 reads TGTGCCTGGAGTGGGAGGGGCGGGGGCAATCAGCCCCAGCATTTT. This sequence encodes CAWSGRGGGNQPQHF.

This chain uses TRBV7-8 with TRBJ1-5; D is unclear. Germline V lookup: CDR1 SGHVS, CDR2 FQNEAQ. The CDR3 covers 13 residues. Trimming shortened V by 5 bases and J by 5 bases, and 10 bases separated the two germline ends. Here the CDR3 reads CASSAYRDQPQHF. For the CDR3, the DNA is TGTGCCAGCAGCGCCTACAGAGATCAGCCCCAGCATTTT.

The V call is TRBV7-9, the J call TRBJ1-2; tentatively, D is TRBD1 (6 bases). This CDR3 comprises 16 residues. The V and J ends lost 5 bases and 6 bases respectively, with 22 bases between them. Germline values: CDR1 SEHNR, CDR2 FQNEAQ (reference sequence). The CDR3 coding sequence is TGTGCCAGCAGCCCACACGAGGGGGAAGGGCAGAATGGCTACACCTTC. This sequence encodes CASSPHEGEGQNGYTF. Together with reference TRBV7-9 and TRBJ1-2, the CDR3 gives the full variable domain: DTGVSQNPRHKITKRGQNVTFRCDPISEHNRLYWYRQTLGQGPEFLTYFQNEAQLEKSRLLSDRFSAERPKGSFSTLEIQRTEQGDSAMYLCASSPHEGEGQNGYTFGSGTRLTVV.

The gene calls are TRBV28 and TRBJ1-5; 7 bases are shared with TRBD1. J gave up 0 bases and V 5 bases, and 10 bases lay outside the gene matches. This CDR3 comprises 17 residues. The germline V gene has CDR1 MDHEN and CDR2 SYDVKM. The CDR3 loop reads CASSRRLQGPSNQPQHF. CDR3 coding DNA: TGTGCCAGCAGTCGCCGCCTACAGGGGCCTAGCAATCAGCCCCAGCATTTT.

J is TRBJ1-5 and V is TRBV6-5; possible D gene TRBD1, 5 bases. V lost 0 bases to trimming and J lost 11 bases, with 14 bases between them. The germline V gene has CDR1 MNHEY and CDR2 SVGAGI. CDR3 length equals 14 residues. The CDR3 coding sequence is TGTGCCAGCAGTTACTCGAAAGGGGCCCTAGCCCAGCATTTT. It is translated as CASSYSKGALAQHF.

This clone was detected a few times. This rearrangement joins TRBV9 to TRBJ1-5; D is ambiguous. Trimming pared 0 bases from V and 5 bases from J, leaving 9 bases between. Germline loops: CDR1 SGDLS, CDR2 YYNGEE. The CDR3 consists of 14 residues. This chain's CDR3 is CASSVAGIDQPQHF. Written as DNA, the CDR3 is TGTGCCAGCAGCGTAGCCGGGATCGATCAGCCCCAGCATTTT.

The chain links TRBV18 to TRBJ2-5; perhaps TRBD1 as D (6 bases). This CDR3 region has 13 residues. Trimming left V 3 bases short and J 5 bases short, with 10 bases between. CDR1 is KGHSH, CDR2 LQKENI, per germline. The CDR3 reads CASSPGQVETQYF. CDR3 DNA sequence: TGTGCCAGCTCACCGGGACAAGTCGAGACCCAGTACTTC.

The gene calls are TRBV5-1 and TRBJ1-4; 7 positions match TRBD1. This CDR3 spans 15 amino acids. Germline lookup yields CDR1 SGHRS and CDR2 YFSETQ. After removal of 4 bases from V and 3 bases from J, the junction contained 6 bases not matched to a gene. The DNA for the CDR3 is TGCGCCAGCAGCCAAGTGACAGGGCCTAATGAAAAACTGTTTTTT. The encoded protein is CASSQVTGPNEKLFF. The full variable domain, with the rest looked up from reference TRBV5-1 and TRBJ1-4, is KAGVTQTPRYLIKTRGQQVTLSCSPISGHRSVSWYQQTPGQGLQFLFEYFSETQRNKGNFPGRFSGRQFSNSRSEMNVSTLELGDSALYLCASSQVTGPNEKLFFGSGTQLSVL.

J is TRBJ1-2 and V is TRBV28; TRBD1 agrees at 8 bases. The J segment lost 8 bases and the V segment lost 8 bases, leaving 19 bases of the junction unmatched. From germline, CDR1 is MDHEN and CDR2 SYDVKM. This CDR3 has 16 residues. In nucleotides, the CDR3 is TGTGCCAGCGGACAGGGTCGGGGACCCAGCACTTGGGGCTACACCTTC. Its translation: CASGQGRGPSTWGYTF.

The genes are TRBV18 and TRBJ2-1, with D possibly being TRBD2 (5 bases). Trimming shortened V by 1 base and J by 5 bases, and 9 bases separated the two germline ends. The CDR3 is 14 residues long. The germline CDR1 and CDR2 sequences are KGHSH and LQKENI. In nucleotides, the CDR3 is TGTGCCAGCTCACCACAGGCTAGCCACAATGAGCAGTTCTTC. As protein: CASSPQASHNEQFF.

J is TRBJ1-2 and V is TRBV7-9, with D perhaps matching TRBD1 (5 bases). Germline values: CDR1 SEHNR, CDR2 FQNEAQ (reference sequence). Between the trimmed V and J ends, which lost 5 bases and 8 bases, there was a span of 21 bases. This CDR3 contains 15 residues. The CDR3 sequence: CASSRPAAGVYGYTF. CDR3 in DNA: TGTGCCAGCAGCCGACCTGCTGCGGGGGTTTACGGCTACACCTTC.

The CDR3 is CASSFKWGRAGTQYF. CDR3 bases: TGTGCCAGCAGTTTTAAATGGGGCCGAGCAGGGACCCAGTACTTC. This chain connects TRBV19 to TRBJ2-5, with D maybe TRBD1 (5 bases). This CDR3 spans 15 amino acids. Between the trimmed V and J ends, which lost 9 bases and 7 bases, there was a span of 24 bases. Germline assignment: CDR1 LNHDA and CDR2 SQIVND (reference sequence).

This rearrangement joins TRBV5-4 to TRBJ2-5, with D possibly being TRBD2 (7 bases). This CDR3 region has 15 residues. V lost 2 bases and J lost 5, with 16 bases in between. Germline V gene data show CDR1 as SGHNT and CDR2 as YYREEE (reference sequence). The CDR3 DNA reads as TGTGCCAGCAGCTTTCCAGCTAGCGGACAGGAGACCCAGTACTTC. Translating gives CASSFPASGQETQYF.